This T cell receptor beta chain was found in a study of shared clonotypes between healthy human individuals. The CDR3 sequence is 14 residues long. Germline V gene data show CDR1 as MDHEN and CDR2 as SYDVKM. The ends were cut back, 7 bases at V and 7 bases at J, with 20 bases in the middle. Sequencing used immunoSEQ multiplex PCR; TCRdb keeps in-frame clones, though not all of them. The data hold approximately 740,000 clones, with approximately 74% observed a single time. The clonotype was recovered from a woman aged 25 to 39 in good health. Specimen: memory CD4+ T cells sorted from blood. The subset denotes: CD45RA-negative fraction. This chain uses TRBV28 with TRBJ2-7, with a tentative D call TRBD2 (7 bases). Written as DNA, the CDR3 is TGTGCCAGCATCTCTGGGGGGGCCCCGGGGGAGCAGTACTTC. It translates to CASISGGAPGEQYF.